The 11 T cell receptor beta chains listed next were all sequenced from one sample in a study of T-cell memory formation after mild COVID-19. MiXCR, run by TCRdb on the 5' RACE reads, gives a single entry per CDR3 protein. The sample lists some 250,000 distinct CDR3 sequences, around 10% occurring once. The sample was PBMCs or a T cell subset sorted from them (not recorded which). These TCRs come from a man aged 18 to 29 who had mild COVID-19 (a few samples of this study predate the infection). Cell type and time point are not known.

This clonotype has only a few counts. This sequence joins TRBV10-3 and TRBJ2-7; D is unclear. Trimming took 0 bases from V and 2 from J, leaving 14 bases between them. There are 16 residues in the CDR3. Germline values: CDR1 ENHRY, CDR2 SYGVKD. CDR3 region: CAISESSTGEAYEQYV. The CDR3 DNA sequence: TGTGCCATCAGTGAGTCCTCCACTGGGGAAGCCTACGAGCAGTACGTC.

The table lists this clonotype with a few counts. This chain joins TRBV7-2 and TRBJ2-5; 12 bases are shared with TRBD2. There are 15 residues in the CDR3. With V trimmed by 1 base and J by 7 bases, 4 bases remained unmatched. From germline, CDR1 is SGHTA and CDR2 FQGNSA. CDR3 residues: CASSLELAGGRTQYF. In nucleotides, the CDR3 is TGTGCCAGCAGCTTAGAGCTAGCGGGGGGGAGGACCCAGTACTTC.

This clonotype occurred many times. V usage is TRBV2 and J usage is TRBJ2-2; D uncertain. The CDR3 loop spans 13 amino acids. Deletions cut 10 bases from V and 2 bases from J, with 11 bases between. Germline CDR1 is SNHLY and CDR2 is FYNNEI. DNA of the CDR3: TGTGCCATCCAGTACGGAAACACCGGGGAGCTGTTTTTT. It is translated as CAIQYGNTGELFF.

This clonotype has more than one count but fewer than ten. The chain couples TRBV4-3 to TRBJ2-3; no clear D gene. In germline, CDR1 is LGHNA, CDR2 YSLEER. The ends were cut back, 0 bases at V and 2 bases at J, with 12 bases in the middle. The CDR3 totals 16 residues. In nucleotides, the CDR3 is TGCGCCAGCAGCCAAGATCAGCCCACACCCACAGATACGCAGTATTTT. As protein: CASSQDQPTPTDTQYF.

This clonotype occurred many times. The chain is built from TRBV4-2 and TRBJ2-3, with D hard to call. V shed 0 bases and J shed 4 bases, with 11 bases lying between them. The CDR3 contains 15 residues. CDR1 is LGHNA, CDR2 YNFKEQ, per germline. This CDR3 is CASSQEGVRADTQYF. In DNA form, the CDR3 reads TGTGCCAGCAGCCAAGAAGGAGTTAGGGCAGATACGCAGTATTTT.

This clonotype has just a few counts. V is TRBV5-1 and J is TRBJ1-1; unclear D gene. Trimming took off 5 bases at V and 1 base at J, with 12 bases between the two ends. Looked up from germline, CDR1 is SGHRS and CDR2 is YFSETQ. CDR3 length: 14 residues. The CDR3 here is CASSYRGANTEAFF. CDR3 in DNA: TGCGCCAGCAGTTATAGAGGTGCGAACACTGAAGCTTTCTTT. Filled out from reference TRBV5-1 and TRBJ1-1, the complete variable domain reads KAGVTQTPRYLIKTRGQQVTLSCSPISGHRSVSWYQQTPGQGLQFLFEYFSETQRNKGNFPGRFSGRQFSNSRSEMNVSTLELGDSALYLCASSYRGANTEAFFGQGTRLTVV.

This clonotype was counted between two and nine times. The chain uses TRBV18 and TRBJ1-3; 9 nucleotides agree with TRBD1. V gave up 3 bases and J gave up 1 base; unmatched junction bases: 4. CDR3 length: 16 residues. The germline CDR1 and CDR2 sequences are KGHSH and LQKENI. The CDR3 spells CASSPLQGASGNTIYF. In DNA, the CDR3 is TGTGCCAGCTCACCTCTACAGGGGGCATCTGGAAACACCATATATTTT.

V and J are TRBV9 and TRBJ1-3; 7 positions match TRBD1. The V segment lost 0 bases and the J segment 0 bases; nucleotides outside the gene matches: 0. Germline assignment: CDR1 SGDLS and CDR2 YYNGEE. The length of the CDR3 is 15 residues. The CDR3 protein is CASSVGDSSGNTIYF. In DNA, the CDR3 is TGTGCCAGCAGCGTAGGGGACAGCTCTGGAAACACCATATATTTT. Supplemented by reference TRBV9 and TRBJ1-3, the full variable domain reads DSGVTQTPKHLITATGQRVTLRCSPRSGDLSVYWYQQSLDQGLQFLIQYYNGEERAKGNILERFSAQQFPDLHSELNLSSLELGDSALYFCASSVGDSSGNTIYFGEGSWLTVV.

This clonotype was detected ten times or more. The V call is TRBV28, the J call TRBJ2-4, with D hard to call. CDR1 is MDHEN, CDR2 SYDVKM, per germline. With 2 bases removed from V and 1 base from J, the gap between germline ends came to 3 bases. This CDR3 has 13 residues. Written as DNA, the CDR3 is TGTGCCAGCAGTTTAGGGGCCAAAAACATTCAGTACTTC. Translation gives CASSLGAKNIQYF.

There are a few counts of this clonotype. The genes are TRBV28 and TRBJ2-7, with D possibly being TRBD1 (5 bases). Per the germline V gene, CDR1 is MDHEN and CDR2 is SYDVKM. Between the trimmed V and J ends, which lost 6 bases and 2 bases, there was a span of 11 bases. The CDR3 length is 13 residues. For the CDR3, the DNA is TGTGCCAGCAGCTGGGGCGGAGCCTACGAGCAGTACGTC. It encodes CASSWGGAYEQYV.

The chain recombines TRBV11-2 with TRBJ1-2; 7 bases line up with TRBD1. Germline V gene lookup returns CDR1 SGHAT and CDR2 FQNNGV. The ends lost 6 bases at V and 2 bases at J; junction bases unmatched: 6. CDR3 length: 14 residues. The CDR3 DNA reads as TGTGCCAGCAGACCTTACAGGGGAAACTATGGCTACACCTTC. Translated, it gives CASRPYRGNYGYTF.